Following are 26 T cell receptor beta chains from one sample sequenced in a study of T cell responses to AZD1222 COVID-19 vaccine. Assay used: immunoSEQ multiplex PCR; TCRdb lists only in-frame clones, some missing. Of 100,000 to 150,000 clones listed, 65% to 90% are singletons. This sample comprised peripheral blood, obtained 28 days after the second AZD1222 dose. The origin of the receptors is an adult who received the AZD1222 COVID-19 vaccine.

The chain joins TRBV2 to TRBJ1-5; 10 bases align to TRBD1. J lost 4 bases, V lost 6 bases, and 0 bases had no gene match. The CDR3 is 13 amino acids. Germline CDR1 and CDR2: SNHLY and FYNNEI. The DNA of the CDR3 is TGTGCCAGCAGGGGACAGGGGAATCAGCCCCAGCATTTT. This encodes CASRGQGNQPQHF.

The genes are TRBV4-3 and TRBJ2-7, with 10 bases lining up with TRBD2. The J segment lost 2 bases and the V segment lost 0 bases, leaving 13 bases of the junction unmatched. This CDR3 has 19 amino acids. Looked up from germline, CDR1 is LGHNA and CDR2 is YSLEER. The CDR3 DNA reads TGCGCCAGCAGCCAAGATGTCGGGATAGCGGGGGGCCGCCCCTACGAGCAGTACTTC. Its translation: CASSQDVGIAGGRPYEQYF.

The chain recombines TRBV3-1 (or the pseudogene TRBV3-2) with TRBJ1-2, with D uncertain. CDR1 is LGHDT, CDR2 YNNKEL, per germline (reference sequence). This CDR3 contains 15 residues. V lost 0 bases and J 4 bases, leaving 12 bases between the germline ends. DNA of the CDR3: TGTGCCAGCAGCCAAGAAATTGGTCGTTTCTATGGCTACACCTTC. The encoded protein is CASSQEIGRFYGYTF.

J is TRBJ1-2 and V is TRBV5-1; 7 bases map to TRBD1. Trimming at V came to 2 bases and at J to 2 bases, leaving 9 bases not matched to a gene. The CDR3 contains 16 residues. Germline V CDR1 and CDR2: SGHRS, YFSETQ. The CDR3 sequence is CASSFYRQGTNYGYTF. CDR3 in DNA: TGCGCCAGCAGCTTTTACCGACAGGGAACAAACTATGGCTACACCTTC.

In DNA, the CDR3 is TGCGCCAGCGGGTCGGGGGCGCCTGAGCAGTACTTC. It encodes CASGSGAPEQYF. The chain has TRBV5-1 and TRBJ2-7; D possibly uses TRBD1 or TRBD2 (6 bases each). The V end lost 7 bases, the J end lost 7 bases, and 15 bases lay between the germline ends. This CDR3 spans 12 amino acids. CDR1 is SGHRS, CDR2 YFSETQ, per germline.

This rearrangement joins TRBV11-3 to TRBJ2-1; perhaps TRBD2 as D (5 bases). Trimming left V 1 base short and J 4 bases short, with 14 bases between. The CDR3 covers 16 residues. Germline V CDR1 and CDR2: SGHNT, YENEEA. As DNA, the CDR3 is TGTGCCAGCAGCTTAGCCGCCGGGGTGGGATACAATGAGCAGTTCTTC. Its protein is CASSLAAGVGYNEQFF.

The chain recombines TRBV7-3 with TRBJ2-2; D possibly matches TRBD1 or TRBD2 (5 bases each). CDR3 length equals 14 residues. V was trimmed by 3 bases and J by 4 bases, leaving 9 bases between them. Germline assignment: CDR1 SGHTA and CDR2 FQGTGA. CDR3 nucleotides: TGTGCCAGCAGCTTGGGGACGGGCACCGGGGAGCTGTTTTTT. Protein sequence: CASSLGTGTGELFF.

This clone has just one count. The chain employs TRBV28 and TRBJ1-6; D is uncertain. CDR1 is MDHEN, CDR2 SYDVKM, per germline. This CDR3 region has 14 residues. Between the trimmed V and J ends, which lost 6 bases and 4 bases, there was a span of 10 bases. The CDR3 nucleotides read TGTGCCAGCAGATTTGACCGTTATAATTCACCCCTCCACTTT. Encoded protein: CASRFDRYNSPLHF.

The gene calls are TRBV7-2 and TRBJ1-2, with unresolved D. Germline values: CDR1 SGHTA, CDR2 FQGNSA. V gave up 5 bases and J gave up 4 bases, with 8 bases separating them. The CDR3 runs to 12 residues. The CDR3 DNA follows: TGTGCCAGCAGCGAACCGTCCTATGGCTACACCTTC. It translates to CASSEPSYGYTF.

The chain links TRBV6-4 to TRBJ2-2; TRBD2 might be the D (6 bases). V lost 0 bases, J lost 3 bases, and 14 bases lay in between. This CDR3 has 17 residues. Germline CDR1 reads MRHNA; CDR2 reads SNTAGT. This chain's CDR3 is CASSDSNYGGDTGELFF. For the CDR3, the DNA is TGTGCCAGCAGTGACTCGAATTACGGCGGGGACACCGGGGAGCTGTTTTTT.

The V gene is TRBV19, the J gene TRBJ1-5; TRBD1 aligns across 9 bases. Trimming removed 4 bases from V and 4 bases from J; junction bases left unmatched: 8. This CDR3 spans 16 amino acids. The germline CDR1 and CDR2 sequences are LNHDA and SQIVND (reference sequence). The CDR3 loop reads CASSNSTGGLNQPQHF. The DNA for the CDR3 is TGTGCCAGTAGTAACTCGACAGGGGGACTTAATCAGCCCCAGCATTTT.

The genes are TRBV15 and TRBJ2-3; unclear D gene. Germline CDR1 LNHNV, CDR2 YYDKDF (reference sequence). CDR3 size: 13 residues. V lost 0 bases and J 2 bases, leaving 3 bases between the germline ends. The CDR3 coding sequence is TGTGCCACCAGCAGAGAGATCACAGATACGCAGTATTTT. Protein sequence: CATSREITDTQYF.

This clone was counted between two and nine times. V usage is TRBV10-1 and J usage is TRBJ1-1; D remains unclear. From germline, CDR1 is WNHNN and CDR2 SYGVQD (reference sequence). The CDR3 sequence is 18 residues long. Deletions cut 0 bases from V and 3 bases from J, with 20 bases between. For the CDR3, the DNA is TGCGCCAGCAGTGAGTCCCATCTTTGGCCACGGCGGCACACTGAAGCTTTCTTT. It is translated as CASSESHLWPRRHTEAFF.

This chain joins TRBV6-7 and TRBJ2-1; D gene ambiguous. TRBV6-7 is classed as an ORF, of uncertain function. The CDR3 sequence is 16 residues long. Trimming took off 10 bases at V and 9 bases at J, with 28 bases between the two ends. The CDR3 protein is CAMDPRVLGANSEQFF. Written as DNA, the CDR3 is TGTGCCATGGACCCCCGAGTTCTGGGTGCTAATAGTGAGCAGTTCTTC.

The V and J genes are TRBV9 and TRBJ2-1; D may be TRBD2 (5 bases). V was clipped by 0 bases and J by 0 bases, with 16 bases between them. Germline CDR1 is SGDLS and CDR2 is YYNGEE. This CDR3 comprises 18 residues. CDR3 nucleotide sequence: TGTGCCAGCAGCGTAGGGGCAGGACTCGGGGACTCCTACAATGAGCAGTTCTTC. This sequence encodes CASSVGAGLGDSYNEQFF.

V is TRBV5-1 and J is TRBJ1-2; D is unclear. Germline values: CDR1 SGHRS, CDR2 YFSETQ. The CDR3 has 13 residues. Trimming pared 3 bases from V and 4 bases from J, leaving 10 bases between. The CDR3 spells CASSSEGAYGYTF. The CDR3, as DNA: TGCGCCAGCAGCTCAGAAGGCGCCTATGGCTACACCTTC. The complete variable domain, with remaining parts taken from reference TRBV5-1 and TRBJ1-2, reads KAGVTQTPRYLIKTRGQQVTLSCSPISGHRSVSWYQQTPGQGLQFLFEYFSETQRNKGNFPGRFSGRQFSNSRSEMNVSTLELGDSALYLCASSSEGAYGYTFGSGTRLTVV.

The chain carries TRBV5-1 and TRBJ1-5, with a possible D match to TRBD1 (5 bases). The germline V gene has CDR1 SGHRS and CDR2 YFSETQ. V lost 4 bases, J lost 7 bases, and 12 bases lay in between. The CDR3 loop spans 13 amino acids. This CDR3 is CASSPEGKQPQHF. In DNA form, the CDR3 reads TGCGCCAGCAGCCCGGAGGGGAAGCAGCCCCAGCATTTT.

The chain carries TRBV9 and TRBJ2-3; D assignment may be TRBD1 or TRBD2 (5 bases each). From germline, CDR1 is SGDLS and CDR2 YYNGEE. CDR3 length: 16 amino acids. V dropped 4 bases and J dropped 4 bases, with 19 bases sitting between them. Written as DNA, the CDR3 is TGTGCCAGCAGCCCCCTACCGGGACCTGGACCAGATACGCAGTATTTT. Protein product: CASSPLPGPGPDTQYF.

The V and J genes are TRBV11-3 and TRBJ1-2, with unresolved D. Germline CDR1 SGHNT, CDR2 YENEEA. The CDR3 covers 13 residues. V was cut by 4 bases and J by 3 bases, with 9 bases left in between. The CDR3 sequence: CASSSGGHYGYTF. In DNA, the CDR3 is TGTGCCAGCAGCTCCGGAGGGCACTATGGCTACACCTTC. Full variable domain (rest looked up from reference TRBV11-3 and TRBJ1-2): EAGVVQSPRYKIIEKKQPVAFWCNPISGHNTLYWYLQNLGQGPELLIRYENEEAVDDSQLPKDRFSAERLKGVDSTLKIQPAELGDSAVYLCASSSGGHYGYTFGSGTRLTVV.

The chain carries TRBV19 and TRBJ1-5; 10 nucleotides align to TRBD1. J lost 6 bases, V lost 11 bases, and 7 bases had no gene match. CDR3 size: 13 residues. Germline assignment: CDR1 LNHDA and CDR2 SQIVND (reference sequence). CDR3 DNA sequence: TGTGCCGCCGGAGGACAGGGGGGTCAGCCCCAGCATTTT. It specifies CAAGGQGGQPQHF.

The DNA of the CDR3 is TGTGCCAGCAGTTCTGGCAGGAACTATGGCTACACCTTC. It yields the protein CASSSGRNYGYTF. The rearrangement links TRBV6-6 to TRBJ1-2, with D unclear. This CDR3 has 13 amino acids. V gave up 4 bases and J gave up 2 bases, with 8 bases separating them. The germline V gene encodes CDR1 MNHNY and CDR2 SVGAGI (reference sequence).

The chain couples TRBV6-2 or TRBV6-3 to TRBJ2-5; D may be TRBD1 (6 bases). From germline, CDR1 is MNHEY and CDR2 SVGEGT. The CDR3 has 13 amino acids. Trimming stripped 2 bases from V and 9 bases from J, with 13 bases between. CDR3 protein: CASSYTTGLAQYF. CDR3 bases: TGTGCCAGCAGTTACACCACAGGGCTTGCCCAGTACTTC.

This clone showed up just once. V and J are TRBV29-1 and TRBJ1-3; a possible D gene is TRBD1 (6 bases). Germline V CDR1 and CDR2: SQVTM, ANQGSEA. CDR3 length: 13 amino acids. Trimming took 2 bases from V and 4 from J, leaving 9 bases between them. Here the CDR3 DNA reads TGCAGCGTTGAAAGGGGGACGGGAAACACCATATATTTT. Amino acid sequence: CSVERGTGNTIYF.

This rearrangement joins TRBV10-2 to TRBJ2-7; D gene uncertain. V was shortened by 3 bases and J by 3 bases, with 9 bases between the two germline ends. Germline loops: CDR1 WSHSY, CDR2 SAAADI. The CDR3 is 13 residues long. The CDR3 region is CASSDLGSYEQYF. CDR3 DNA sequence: TGCGCCAGCAGTGATCTGGGAAGCTACGAGCAGTACTTC.

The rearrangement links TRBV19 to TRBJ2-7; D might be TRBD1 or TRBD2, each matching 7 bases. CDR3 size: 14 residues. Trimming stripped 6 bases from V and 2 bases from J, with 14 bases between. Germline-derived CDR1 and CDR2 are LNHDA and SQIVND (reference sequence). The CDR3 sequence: CASRRGGGPYEQYF. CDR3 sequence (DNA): TGTGCCAGTAGGAGGGGAGGGGGCCCCTACGAGCAGTACTTC.

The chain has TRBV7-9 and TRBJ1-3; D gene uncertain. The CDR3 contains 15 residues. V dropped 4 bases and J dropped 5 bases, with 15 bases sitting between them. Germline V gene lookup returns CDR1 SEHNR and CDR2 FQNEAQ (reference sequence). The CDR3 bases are TGTGCCAGCAGCTCGAGGGATACTGGAAGAAACACCATATATTTT. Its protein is CASSSRDTGRNTIYF.